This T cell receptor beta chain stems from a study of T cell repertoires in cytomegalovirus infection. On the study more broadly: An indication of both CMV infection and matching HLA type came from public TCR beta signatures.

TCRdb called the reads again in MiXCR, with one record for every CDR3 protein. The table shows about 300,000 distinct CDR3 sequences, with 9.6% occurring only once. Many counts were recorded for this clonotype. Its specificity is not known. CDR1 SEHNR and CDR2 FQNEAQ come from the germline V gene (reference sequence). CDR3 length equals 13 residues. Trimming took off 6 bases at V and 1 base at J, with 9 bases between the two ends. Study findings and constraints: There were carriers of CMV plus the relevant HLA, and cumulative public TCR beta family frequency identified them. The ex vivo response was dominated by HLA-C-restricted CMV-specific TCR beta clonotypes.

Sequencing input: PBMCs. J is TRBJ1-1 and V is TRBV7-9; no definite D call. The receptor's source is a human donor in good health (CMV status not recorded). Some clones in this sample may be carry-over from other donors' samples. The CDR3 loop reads CASSSIGNTEAFF. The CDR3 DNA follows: TGTGCCAGCAGTTCCATCGGGAACACTGAAGCTTTCTTT.